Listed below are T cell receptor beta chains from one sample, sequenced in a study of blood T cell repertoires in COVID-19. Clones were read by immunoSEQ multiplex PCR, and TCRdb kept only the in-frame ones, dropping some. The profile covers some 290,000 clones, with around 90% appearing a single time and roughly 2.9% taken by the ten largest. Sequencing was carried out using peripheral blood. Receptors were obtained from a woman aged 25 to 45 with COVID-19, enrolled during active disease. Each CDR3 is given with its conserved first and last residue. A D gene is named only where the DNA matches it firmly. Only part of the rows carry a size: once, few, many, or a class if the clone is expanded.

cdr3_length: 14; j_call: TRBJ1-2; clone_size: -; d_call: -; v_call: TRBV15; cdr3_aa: CATSISRNNYGYTF; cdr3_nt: TGTGCCACCAGCATTAGCAGAAATAACTATGGCTACACCTTC
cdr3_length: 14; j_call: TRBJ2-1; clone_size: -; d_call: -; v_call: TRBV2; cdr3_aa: CASRGLREANEQFF; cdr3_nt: TGTGCCAGCAGGGGGCTAAGGGAGGCCAATGAGCAGTTCTTC
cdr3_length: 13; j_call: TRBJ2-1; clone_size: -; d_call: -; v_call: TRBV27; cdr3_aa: CASRPDWYNEQFF; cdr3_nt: TGTGCCAGCAGGCCGGACTGGTACAATGAGCAGTTCTTC
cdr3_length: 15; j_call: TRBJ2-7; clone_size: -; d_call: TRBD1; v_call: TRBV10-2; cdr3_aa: CASRVGQRGSYEQYF; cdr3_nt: TGCGCCAGCAGAGTGGGACAGAGGGGATCCTACGAGCAGTACTTC
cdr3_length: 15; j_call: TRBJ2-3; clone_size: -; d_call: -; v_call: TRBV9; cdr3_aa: CASSERGTGTDTQYF; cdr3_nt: TGTGCCAGCAGCGAAAGGGGAACCGGCACAGATACGCAGTATTTT
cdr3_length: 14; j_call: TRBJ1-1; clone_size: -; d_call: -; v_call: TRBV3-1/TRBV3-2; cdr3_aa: CASSQVRARGRAFF; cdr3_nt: -
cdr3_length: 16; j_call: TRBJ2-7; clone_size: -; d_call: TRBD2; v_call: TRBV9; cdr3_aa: CASSVVASGSLYEQYF; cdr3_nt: TGTGCCAGCAGCGTAGTGGCTAGCGGGAGTCTCTACGAGCAGTACTTC
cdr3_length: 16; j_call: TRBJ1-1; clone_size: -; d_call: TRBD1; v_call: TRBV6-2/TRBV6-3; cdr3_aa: CASSYSGQGRDAEAFF; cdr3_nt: TGTGCCAGCAGTTACTCCGGACAGGGAAGGGACGCTGAAGCTTTCTTT
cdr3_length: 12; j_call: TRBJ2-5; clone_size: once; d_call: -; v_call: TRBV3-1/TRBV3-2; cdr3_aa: CASSLRGETQYF; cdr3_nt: TGTGCCAGCAGCTTGAGGGGGGAGACCCAGTACTTC
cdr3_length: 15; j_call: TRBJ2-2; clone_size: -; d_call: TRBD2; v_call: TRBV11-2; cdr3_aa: CASSLGTSGLRELFF; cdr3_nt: TGTGCCAGCAGCTTAGGGACTAGCGGGTTACGGGAGCTGTTTTTT
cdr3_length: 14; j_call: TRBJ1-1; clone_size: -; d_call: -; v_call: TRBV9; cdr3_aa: CASSTDGGNTEAFF; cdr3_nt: TGTGCCAGCAGCACCGACGGGGGGAACACTGAAGCTTTCTTT
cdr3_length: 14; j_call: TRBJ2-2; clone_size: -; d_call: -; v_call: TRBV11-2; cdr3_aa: CASNTGRATGELFF; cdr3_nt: TGTGCCAGCAACACCGGCAGGGCCACCGGGGAGCTGTTTTTT
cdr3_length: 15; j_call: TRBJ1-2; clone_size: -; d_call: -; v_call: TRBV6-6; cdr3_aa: CASSVQPPGVDGYTF; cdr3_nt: TGTGCCAGCAGTGTTCAACCTCCGGGGGTAGATGGCTACACCTTC
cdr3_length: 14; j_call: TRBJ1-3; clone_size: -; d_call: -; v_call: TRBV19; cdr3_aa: CASSSGGGGNTIYF; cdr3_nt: TGTGCCTCCAGTAGTGGCGGCGGTGGAAACACCATATATTTT
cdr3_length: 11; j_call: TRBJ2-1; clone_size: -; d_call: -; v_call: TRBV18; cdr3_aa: CASSPNNEQFF; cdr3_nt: TGTGCCAGCTCCCCTAACAATGAGCAGTTCTTC
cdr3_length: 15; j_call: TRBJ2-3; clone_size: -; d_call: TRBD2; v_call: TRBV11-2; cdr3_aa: CASSPWTSVTDTQYF; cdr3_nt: TGTGCCAGCAGCCCGTGGACTAGCGTAACAGATACGCAGTATTTT
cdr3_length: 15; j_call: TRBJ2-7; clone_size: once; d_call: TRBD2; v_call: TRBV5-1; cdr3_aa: CASSLTAGLSYEQYF; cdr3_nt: TGCGCCAGCAGCTTGACGGCGGGACTATCCTACGAGCAGTACTTC
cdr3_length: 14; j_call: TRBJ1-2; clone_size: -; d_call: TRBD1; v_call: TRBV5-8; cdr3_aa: CASSRGQGSVGYTF; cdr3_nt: TGTGCCAGCAGCCGTGGACAGGGGTCTGTTGGCTACACCTTC
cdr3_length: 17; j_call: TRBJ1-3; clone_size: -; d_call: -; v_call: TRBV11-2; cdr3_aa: CASSAKAQGGRGNTIYF; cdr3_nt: TGTGCCAGCAGCGCAAAGGCTCAGGGCGGTAGAGGAAACACCATATATTTT
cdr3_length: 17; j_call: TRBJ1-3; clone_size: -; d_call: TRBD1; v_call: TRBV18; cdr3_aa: CASSQPTGGSSGNTIYF; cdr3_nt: TGTGCCAGCTCACAACCGACAGGGGGGAGCTCTGGAAACACCATATATTTT
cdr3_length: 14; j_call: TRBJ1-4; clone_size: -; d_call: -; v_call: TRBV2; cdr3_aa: CASRYSGSGEKLFF; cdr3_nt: TGTGCCAGCAGGTACTCAGGTTCCGGTGAAAAACTGTTTTTT
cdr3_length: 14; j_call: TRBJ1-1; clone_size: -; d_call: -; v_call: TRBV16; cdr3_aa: CASSPRAGDTEAFF; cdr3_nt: TGTGCCAGCAGCCCCCGGGCGGGGGACACTGAAGCTTTCTTT
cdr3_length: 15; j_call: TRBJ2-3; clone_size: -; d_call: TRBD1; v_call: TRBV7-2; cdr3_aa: CASSLGTGDTDTQYF; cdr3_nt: TGTGCCAGCAGCTTAGGGACAGGGGACACAGATACGCAGTATTTT
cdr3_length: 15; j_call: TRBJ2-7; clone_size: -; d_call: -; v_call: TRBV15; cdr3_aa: CATSRDPADIYEQYF; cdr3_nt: TGTGCCACCAGCAGAGATCCGGCGGATATCTACGAGCAGTACTTC
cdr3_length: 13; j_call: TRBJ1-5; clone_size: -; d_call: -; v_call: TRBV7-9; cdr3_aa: CASSLSSNQPQHF; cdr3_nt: TGTGCCAGCTCATTGTCTAGCAATCAGCCCCAGCATTTT
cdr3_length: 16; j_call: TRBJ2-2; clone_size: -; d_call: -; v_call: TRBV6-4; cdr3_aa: CASSFSTGANTGELFF; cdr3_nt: TGTGCCAGCAGTTTCTCGACTGGTGCGAACACCGGGGAGCTGTTTTTT
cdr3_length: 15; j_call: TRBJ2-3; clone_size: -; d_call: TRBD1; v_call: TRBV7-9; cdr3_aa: CASSLGQLSTDTQYF; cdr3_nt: TGTGCCAGCAGCTTGGGACAGCTTAGCACAGATACGCAGTATTTT
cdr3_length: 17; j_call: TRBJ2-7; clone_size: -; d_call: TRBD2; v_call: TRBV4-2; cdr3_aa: CASSLQSSGSTTYEQYF; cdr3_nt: TGTGCCAGCAGCCTCCAGTCTAGCGGGAGTACGACCTACGAGCAGTACTTC
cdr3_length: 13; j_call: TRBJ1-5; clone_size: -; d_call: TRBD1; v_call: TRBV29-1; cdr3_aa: CSALQGAGQPQHF; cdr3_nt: TGCAGCGCCCTTCAGGGGGCTGGGCAGCCCCAGCATTTT
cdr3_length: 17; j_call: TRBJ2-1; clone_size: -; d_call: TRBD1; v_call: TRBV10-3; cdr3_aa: CAISDYGQASSYNEQFF; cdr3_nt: TGTGCCATCAGTGATTACGGACAGGCGAGCTCCTACAATGAGCAGTTCTTC
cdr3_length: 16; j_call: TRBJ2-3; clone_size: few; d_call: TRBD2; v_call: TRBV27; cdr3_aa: CASSTKLAGGRDTQYF; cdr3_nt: TGTGCCAGCAGTACAAAATTAGCGGGAGGTCGGGATACGCAGTATTTT
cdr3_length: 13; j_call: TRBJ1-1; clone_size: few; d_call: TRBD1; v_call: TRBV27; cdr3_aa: CASSAQGDTEAFF; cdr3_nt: TGTGCCAGCAGTGCGCAGGGGGACACTGAAGCTTTCTTT
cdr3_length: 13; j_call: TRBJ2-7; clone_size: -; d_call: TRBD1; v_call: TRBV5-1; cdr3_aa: CASSLTGDYEQYF; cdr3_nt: TGCGCCAGCAGCTTGACAGGGGATTACGAGCAGTACTTC
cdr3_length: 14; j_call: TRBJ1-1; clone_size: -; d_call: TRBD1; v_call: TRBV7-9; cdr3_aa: CASSPPEGAAEAFF; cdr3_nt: TGTGCCAGCAGCCCTCCGGAGGGGGCCGCTGAAGCTTTCTTT
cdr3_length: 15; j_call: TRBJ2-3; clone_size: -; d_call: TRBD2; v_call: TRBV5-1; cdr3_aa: CASRLGLAGADTQYF; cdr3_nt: TGCGCCAGCAGACTCGGACTAGCGGGAGCAGATACGCAGTATTTT
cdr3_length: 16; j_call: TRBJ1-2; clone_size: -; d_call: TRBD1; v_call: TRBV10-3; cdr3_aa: CAISESARTGSHGYTF; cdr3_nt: TGTGCCATCAGTGAGTCCGCTCGGACAGGGTCCCATGGCTACACCTTC
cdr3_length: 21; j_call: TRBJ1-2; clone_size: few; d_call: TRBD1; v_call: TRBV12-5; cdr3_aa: CASGLTGGETNVQPTNYGYTF; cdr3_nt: TGTGCTAGTGGTCTAACAGGGGGCGAGACGAACGTTCAACCTACAAACTATGGCTACACCTTC
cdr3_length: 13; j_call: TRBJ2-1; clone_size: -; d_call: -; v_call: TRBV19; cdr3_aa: CASSIPGEREQFF; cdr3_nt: TGTGCCAGTAGTATTCCGGGGGAAAGGGAGCAGTTCTTC
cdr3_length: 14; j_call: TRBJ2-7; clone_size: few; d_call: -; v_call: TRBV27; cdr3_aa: CASSFLRDSYEQYF; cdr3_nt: TGTGCCAGCAGTTTTTTGCGGGATTCCTACGAGCAGTACTTC
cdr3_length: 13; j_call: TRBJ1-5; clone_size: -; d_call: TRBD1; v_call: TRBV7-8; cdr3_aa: CASNQDRLQPQHF; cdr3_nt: TGTGCCAGCAACCAGGACAGGCTTCAACCCCAGCATTTT